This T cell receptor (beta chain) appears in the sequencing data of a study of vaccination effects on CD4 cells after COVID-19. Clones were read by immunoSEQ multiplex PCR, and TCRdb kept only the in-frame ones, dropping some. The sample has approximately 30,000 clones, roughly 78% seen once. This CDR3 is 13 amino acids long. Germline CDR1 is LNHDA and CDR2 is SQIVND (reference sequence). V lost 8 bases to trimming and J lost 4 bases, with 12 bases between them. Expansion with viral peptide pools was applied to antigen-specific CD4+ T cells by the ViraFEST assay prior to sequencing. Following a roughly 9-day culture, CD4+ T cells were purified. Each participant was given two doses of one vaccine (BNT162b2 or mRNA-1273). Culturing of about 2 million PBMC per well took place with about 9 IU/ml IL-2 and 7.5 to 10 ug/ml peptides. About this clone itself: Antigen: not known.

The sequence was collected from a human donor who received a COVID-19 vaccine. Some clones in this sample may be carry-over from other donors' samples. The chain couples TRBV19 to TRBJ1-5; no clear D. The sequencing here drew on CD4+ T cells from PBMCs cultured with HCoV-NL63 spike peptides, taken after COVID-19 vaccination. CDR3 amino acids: CASGNRVNQPQHF. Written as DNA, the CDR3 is TGTGCCAGTGGCAACAGAGTAAATCAGCCCCAGCATTTT.